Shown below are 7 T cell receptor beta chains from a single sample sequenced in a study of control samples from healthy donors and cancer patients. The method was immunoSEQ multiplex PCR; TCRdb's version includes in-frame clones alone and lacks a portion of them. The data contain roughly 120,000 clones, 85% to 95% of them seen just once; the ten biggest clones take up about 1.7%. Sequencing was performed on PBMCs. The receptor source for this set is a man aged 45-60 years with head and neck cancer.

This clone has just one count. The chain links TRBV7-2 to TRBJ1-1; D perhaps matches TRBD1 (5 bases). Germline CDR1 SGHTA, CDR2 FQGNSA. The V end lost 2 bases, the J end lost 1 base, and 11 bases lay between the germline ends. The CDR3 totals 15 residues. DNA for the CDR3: TGTGCCAGCAGCTTAATGTGGGGGGGGAACACTGAAGCTTTCTTT. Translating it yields CASSLMWGGNTEAFF.

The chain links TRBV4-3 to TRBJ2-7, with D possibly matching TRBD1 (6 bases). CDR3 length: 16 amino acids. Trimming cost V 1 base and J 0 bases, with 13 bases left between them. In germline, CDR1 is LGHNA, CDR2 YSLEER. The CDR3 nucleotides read TGCGCCAGCAGCCAAGGAACAGGGCCGTTCTCCTACGAGCAGTACTTC. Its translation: CASSQGTGPFSYEQYF.

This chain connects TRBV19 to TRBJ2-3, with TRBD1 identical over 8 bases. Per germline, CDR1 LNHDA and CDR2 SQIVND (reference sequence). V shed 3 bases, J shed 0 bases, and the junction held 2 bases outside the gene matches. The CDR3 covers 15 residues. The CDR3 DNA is TGTGCCAGTAGTATGCAGGGGGCAAGCACAGATACGCAGTATTTT. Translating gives CASSMQGASTDTQYF.

The CDR3 region is CASSEVGRFYEQYF. CDR3 in DNA: TGTGCCAGCAGTGAAGTTGGCAGGTTCTACGAGCAGTACTTC. The chain links TRBV6-1 to TRBJ2-7, with D uncertain. The germline V gene has CDR1 MNHNS and CDR2 SASEGT. Trimming took off 1 base at V and 3 bases at J, with 10 bases between the two ends. The CDR3 is made up of 14 amino acids.

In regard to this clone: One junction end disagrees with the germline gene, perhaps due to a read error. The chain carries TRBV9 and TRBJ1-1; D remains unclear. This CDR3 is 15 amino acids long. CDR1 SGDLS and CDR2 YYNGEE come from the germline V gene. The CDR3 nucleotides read TGTGCCAGCAGCGATGGCGGCAGGCGGAACGCTGAAGCTTTCTTT. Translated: CASSDGGRRNAEAFF.

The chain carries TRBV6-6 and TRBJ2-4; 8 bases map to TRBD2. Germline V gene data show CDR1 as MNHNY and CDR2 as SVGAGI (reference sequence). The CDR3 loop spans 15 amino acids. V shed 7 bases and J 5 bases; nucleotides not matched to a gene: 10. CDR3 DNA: TGTGCCAGCACCTCCGGGGGGGTTTCGCAAAACATTCAGTACTTC. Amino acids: CASTSGGVSQNIQYF.

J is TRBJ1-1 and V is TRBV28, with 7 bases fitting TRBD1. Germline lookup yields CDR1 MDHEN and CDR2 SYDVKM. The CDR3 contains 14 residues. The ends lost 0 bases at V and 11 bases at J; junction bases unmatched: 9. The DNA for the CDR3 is TGTGCCAGCAGTTTATGGGGGAAGGGGGCGAAGGCTTTCTTT. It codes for CASSLWGKGAKAFF. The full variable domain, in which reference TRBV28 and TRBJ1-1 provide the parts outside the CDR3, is DVKVTQSSRYLVKRTGEKVFLECVQDMDHENMFWYRQDPGLGLRLIYFSYDVKMKEKGDIPEGYSVSREKKERFSLILESASTNQTSMYLCASSLWGKGAKAFFGQGTRLTVV.